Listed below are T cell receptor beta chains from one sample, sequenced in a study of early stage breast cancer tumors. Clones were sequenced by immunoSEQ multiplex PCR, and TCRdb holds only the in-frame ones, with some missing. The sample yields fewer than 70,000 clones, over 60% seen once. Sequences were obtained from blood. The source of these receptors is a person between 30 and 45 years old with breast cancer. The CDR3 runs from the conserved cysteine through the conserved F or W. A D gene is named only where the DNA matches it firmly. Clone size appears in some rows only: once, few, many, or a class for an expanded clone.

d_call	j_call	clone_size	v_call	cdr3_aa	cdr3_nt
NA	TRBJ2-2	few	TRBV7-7	CASSLDGGSNTGELFF	TGTGCCAGCAGCTTAGACGGCGGGTCGAACACCGGGGAGCTGTTTTTT
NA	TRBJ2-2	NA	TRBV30	CAWSVSVGVMVGELFF	TGTGCCTGGAGTGTATCGGTGGGAGTGATGGTCGGGGAGCTGTTTTTT
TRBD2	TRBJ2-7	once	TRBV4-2	CASSLEFGGAYEQYF	TGTGCCAGCAGCCTGGAATTCGGGGGGGCATACGAGCAGTACTTC
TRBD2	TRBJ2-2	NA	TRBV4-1	CASSQPGLAGGPNTGELFF	TGCGCCAGCAGCCAGCCCGGACTAGCGGGAGGACCGAACACCGGGGAGCTGTTTTTT
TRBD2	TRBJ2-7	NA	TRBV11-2	CASRARTSELSYEQYF	TGTGCCAGCAGGGCGAGGACTAGCGAACTATCCTACGAGCAGTACTTC
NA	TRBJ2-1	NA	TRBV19	CASSQVGRYNEQFF	TGTGCCAGTAGTCAAGTCGGGAGATACAATGAGCAGTTCTTC
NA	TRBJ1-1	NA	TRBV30	CAWLLLLNTEAFF	TGTGCCTGGTTACTACTCCTGAACACTGAAGCTTTCTTT
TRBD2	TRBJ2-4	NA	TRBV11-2	CASSPGRLAGPKNIQYF	TGTGCCAGCAGCCCCGGAAGGCTAGCGGGGCCAAAAAACATTCAGTACTTC
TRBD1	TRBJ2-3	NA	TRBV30	CAWSNHRGTTQYF	TGTGCCTGGAGTAACCACAGGGGGACTACGCAGTATTTT
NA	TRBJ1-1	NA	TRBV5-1	CASSLSGTEAFF	TGCGCCAGCAGCTTGTCCGGGACTGAAGCTTTCTTT
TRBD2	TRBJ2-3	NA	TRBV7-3	CATHSGAGGVGAQYF	TGTGCCACCCACAGCGGTGCGGGGGGGGTTGGGGCGCAGTATTTT
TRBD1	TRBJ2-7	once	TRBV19	CASSGTGGVYEQYF	TGTGCCAGTAGTGGGACAGGGGGCGTTTACGAGCAGTACTTC
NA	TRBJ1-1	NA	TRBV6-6	CASRDQAGAHTEAFF	TGTGCCAGCAGAGATCAAGCAGGGGCGCACACTGAAGCTTTCTTT
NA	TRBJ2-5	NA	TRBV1	CTSTTSLQETQYF	TGCACCAGCACGACTAGCCTCCAAGAGACCCAGTACTTC
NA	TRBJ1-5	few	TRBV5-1	CASSLSAGSNQPQHF	TGCGCCAGCAGCTTGTCTGCAGGCAGCAATCAGCCCCAGCATTTT
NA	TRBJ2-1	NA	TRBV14	CASSQAGEQFF	TGTGCCAGCAGCCAGGCTGGTGAGCAGTTCTTC
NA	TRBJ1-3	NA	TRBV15	CATSRETAPGNTIYF	TGTGCCACCAGCAGAGAAACAGCCCCTGGAAACACCATATATTTT
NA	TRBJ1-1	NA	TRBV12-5	CASGLVRMATEAFF	TGTGCTAGTGGTTTGGTACGGATGGCAACTGAAGCTTTCTTT
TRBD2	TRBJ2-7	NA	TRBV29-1	CSVPRGLAGPLSYEQYF	TGCAGCGTACCCAGGGGCCTAGCGGGCCCTCTTTCCTACGAGCAGTACTTC
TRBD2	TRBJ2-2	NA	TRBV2	CASRLSGSGYTGELFF	TGTGCCAGCAGGCTAAGCGGGAGTGGATACACCGGGGAGCTGTTTTTT
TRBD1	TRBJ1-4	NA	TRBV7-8	CASSWSGGFVEKLFF	TGTGCCAGCAGCTGGTCAGGGGGCTTCGTTGAAAAACTGTTTTTT
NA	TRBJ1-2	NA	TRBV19	CASSIDWRQIGDYGYTF	TGTGCCAGTAGTATAGATTGGAGGCAGATTGGCGACTATGGCTACACCTTC
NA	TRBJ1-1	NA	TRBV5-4	CASSLMPTGMNTEAFF	TGTGCCAGCAGCTTAATGCCGACAGGAATGAACACTGAAGCTTTCTTT
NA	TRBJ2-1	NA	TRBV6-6	CASSYGQGPYNEQFF	TGTGCCAGCAGTTATGGCCAGGGACCCTACAATGAGCAGTTCTTC
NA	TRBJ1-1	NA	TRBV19	CASSRAGRAFF	TGTGCCAGTAGCCGGGCGGGGAGAGCTTTCTTT
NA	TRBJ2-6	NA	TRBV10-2	CASSERGTGANVLTF	TGCGCCAGCAGTGAGCGGGGAACCGGGGCCAACGTCCTGACTTTC
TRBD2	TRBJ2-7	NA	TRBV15	CATSRDYTSGSYEQYF	TGTGCCACCAGCAGAGACTATACTAGCGGGAGCTACGAGCAGTACTTC
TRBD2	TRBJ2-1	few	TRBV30	CACRGLAAYNEQFF	TGTGCCTGCCGGGGACTAGCGGCATACAATGAGCAGTTCTTC
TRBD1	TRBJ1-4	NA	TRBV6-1	CASQGAGEKLFF	TGTGCCAGCCAGGGGGCGGGTGAAAAACTGTTTTTT
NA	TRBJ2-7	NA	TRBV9	CASSVTSSYEQYF	TGTGCCAGCAGCGTAACAAGCTCCTACGAGCAGTACTTC
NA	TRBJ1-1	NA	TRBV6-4	CASSEPGTGNTEAFF	TGTGCCAGCAGTGAGCCCGGGACGGGGAACACTGAAGCTTTCTTT
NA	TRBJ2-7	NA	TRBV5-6	CASSLDRETFEQYF	TGTGCCAGCAGCTTGGACAGGGAGACGTTCGAGCAGTACTTC
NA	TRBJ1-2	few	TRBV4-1	CASSQEGRNYGYTF	TGCGCCAGCAGCCAAGAGGGGAGGAACTATGGCTACACCTTC
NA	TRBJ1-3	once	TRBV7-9	CASSLRGSGNTIYF	TGTGCCAGCAGCTTAAGGGGATCTGGAAACACCATATATTTT
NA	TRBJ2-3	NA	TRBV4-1	CASSQAMDTQYF	TGCGCCAGCAGCCAAGCTATGGATACGCAGTATTTT
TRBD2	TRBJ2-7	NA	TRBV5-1	CASSLARLAGGPGSYEQYF	TGCGCCAGCAGCTTGGCAAGGCTAGCGGGAGGGCCAGGTTCCTACGAGCAGTACTTC
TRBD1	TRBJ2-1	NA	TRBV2	CASTWTGVGEQFF	TGTGCCAGCACCTGGACAGGTGTAGGTGAGCAGTTCTTC
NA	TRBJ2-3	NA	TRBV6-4	CASSAASTDTQYF	TGTGCCAGCAGTGCGGCGTCGACAGATACGCAGTATTTT
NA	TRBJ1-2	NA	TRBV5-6	CASSLLALKGGYTF	TGTGCCAGCAGCTTGCTGGCCTTGAAAGGGGGCTACACCTTC
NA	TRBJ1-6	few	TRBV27	CASSFNPYNSPLHF	TGTGCCAGCAGTTTTAACCCCTATAATTCACCCCTCCACTTT
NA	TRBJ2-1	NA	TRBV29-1	CSVQRGSGNPNEQFF	TGCAGCGTTCAACGGGGTAGCGGTAACCCCAATGAGCAGTTCTTC
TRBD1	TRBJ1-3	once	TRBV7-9	CASSPGGLIISGNTIYF	TGTGCCAGCAGCCCAGGGGGCTTGATTATATCTGGAAACACCATATATTTT
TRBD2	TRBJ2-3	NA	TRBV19	CASSMPRGRSTDTQYF	TGTGCCAGTAGTATGCCACGCGGGAGGAGCACAGATACGCAGTATTTT
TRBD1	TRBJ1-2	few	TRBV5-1	CASSSGGAYGYTF	TGCGCCAGCAGCTCAGGGGGCGCCTATGGCTACACCTTC
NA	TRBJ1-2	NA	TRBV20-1	CSARQSASYTF	TGCAGTGCTAGGCAATCGGCATCATACACCTTC
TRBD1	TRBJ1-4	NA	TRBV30	CAWRDRGWDEKLFF	TGTGCCTGGAGGGACAGGGGATGGGATGAAAAACTGTTTTTT
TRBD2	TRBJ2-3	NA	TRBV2	CASKTGGRIPDTQYF	TGTGCCAGCAAGACTGGCGGGAGGATCCCAGATACGCAGTATTTT
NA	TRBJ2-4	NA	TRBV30	CAWGPGSKSLQYF	TGTGCCTGGGGACCGGGTTCCAAAAGCCTTCAGTACTTC
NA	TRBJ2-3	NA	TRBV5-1	CASSSEIGTDTQYF	TGCGCCAGCAGCTCGGAGATCGGCACAGATACGCAGTATTTT
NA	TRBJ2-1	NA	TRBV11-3	CASSPTGYNEQFF	TGTGCCAGCAGCCCGACAGGATACAATGAGCAGTTCTTC
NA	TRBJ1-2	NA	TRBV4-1	CASSPSWTEINYGYTF	TGCGCCAGCAGCCCTTCTTGGACAGAAATTAACTATGGCTACACCTTC
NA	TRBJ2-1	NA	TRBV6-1	CASFSYNEQFF	TGTGCCAGCTTTTCCTACAATGAGCAGTTCTTC
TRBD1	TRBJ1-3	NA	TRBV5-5	CASSSSDRAGNTIYF	TGTGCCAGCAGCTCTTCGGACAGGGCGGGAAACACCATATATTTT
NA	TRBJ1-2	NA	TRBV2	CASSEAQLFGYGYTF	TGTGCCAGCAGTGAAGCGCAGCTTTTTGGCTATGGCTACACCTTC
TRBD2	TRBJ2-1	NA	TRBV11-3	CASSLQRGSSYNEQFF	TGTGCCAGCAGCCTACAGCGGGGGAGCTCCTACAATGAGCAGTTCTTC